This TCR beta chain was profiled in a study of breast tumors, draining lymph nodes, adjacent tissues. Findings of the study overall: The lymph node origin of tumor T cells was framed as consistent with a hypothesis, not demonstrated. Luminal-like breast cancer showed significantly greater tumor-nontumor repertoire similarity than basal-like breast cancer did. Tumors had less TCR diversity than lymph nodes, more than nontumor tissue. Findings are consistent with lymph node origin and intratumoral expansion of most tumor T cells.

This clonotype was seen many times. The antigen remains unidentified. Breast cancer patients provided tissue from their axillary draining lymph nodes. Each CDR3 protein is one row after TCRdb ran MiXCR on the multiplex PCR reads. This table has 150,000 to 250,000 distinct CDR3 sequences, 30% to 40% appearing once. Sequencing was done on a sample of axillary lymph node tissue. This clonotype was sampled from a female donor with breast cancer. Some clones in this sample may be carry-over from other donors' samples.

This chain's CDR3 is CASSDGGRGQPQHF. The CDR3 coding sequence is TGTGCCAGCAGTGATGGGGGAAGGGGACAGCCCCAGCATTTT. J is TRBJ1-5 and V is TRBV6-1; D is perhaps TRBD1 (5 bases). The CDR3 spans 14 residues. Trimming pared 3 bases from V and 7 bases from J, leaving 13 bases between. CDR1 is MNHNS, CDR2 SASEGT, per germline.